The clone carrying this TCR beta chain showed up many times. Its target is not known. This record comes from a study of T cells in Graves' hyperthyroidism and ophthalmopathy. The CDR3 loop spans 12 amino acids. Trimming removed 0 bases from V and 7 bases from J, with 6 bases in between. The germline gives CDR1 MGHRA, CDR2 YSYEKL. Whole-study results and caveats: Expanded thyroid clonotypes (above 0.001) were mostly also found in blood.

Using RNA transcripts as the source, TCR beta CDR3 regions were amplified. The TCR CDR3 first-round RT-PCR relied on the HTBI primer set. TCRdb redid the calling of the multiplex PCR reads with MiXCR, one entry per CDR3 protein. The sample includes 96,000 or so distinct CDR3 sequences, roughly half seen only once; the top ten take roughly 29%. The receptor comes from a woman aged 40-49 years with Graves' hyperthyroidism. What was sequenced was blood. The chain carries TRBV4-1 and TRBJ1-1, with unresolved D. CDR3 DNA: TGCGCCAGCAGCCAAGATAAAGTTGAAGCTTTCTTT. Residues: CASSQDKVEAFF.